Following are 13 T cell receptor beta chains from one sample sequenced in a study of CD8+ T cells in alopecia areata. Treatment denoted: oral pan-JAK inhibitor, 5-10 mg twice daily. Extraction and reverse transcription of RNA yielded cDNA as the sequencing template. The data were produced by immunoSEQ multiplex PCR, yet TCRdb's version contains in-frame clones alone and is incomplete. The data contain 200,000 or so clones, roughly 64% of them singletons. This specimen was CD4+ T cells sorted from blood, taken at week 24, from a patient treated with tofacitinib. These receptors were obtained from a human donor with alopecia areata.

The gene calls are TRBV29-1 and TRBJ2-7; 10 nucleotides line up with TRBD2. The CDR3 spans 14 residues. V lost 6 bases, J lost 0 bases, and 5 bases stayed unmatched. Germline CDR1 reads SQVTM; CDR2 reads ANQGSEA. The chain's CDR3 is CSVIAGGRSYEQYF. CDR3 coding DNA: TGCAGCGTCATAGCGGGGGGACGCTCCTACGAGCAGTACTTC.

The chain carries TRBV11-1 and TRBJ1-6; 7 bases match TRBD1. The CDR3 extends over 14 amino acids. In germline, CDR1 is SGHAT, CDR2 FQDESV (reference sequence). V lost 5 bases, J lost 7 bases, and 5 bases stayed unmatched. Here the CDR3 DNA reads TGTGCCAGCAGCCAGACAGGGTCGAATTCACCCCTCCACTTT. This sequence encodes CASSQTGSNSPLHF. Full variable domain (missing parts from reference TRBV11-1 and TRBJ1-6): EAEVAQSPRYKITEKSQAVAFWCDPISGHATLYWYRQILGQGPELLVQFQDESVVDDSQLPKDRFSAERLKGVDSTLKIQPAELGDSAMYLCASSQTGSNSPLHFGNGTRLTVT.

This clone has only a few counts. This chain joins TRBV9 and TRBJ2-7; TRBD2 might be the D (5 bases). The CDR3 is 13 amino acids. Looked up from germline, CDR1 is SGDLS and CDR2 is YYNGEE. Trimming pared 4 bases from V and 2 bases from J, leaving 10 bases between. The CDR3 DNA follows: TGTGCCAGCAGCAAGGACGGGACCTACGAGCAGTACTTC. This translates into CASSKDGTYEQYF.

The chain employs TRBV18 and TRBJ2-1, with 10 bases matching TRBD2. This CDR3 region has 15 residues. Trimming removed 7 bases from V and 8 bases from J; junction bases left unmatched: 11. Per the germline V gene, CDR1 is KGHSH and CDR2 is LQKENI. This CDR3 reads CASFTMASGSYEQFF. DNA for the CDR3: TGTGCCAGCTTCACTATGGCTAGCGGGAGTTATGAGCAGTTCTTC.

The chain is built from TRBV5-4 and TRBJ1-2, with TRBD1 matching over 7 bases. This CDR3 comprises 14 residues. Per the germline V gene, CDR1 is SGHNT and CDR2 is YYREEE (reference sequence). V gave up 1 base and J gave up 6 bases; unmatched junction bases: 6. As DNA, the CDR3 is TGTGCCAGCAGCTTGACCGACAGGGTAGATGGCTACACCTTC. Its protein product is CASSLTDRVDGYTF.

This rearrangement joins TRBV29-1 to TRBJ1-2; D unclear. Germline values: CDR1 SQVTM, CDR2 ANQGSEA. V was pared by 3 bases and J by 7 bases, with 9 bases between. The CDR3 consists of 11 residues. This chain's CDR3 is CSVELKVGYTF. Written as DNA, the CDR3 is TGCAGCGTTGAGCTGAAGGTTGGCTACACCTTC.

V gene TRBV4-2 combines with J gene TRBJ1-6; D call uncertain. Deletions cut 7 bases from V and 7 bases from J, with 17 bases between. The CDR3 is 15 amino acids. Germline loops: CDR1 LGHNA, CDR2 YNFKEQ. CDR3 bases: TGTGCCAGCACCCCCTCACCTAGCGGAAATTCACCCCTCCACTTT. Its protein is CASTPSPSGNSPLHF.

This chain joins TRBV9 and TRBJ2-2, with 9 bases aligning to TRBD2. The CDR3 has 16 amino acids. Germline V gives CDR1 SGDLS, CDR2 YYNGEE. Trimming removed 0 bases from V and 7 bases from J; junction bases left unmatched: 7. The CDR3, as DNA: TGTGCCAGCAGCGTAGTAGCGGGAGAGTCGGGCGGGGAGCTGTTTTTT. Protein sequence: CASSVVAGESGGELFF.

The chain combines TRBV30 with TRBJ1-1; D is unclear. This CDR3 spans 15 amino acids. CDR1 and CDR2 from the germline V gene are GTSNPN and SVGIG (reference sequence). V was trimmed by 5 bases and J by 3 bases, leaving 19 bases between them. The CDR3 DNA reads TGTGCCTGGGGATGGGCAGTACGTTTTGACACTGAAGCTTTCTTT. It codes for CAWGWAVRFDTEAFF.

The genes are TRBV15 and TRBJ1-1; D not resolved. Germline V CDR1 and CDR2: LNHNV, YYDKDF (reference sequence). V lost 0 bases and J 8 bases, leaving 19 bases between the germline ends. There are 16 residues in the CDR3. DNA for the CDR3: TGTGCCACCAGCAGAGATCGGGTGGTAAGGAAAGAGGAAGCTTTCTTT. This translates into CATSRDRVVRKEEAFF.

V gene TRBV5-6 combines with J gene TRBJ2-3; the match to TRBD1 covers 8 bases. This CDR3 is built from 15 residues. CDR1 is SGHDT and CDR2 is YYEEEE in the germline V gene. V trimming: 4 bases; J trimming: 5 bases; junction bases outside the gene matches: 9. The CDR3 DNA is TGTGCCAGCAGCCTCACAGGGGGAGCGGGAGATACGCAGTATTTT. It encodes CASSLTGGAGDTQYF. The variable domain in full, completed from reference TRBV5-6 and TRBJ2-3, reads DAGVTQSPTHLIKTRGQQVTLRCSPKSGHDTVSWYQQALGQGPQFIFQYYEEEERQRGNFPDRFSGHQFPNYSSELNVNALLLGDSALYLCASSLTGGAGDTQYFGPGTRLTVL.

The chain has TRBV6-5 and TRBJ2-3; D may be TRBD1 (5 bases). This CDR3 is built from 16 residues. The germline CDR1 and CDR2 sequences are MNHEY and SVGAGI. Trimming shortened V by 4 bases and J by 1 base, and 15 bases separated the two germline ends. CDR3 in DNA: TGTGCCAGCAGTTTAACAGGTTTCTTAGGCACAGATACGCAGTATTTT. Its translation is CASSLTGFLGTDTQYF.

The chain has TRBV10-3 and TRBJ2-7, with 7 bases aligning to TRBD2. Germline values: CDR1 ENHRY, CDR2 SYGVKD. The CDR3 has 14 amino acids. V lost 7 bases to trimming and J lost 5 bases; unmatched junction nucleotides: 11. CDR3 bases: TGTGCCATCATGGTGGGAGGGCCTCTCGACGAGCAGTACTTC. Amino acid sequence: CAIMVGGPLDEQYF.